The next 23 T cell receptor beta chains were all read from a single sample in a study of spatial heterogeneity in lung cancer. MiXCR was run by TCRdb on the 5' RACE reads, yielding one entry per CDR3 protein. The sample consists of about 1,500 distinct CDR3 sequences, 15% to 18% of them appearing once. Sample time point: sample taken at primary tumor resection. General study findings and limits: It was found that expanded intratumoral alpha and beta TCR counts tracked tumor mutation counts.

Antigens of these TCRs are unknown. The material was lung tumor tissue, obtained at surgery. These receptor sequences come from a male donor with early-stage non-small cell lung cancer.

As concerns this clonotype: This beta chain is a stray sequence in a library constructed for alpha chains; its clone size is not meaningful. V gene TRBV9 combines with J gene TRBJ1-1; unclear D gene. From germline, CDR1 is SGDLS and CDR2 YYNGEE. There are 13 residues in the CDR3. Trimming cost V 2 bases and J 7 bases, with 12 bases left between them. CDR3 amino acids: CASSVDLGGEAFF. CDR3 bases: TGTGCCAGCAGCGTTGACCTGGGAGGTGAAGCTTTCTTT.

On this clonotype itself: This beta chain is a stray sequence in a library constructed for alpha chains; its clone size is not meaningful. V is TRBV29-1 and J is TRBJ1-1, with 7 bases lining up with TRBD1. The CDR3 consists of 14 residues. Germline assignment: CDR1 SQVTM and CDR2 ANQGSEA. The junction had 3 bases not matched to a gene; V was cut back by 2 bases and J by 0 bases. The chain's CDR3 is CSVEQGGMNTEAFF. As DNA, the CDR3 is TGCAGCGTTGAACAGGGGGGGATGAACACTGAAGCTTTCTTT.

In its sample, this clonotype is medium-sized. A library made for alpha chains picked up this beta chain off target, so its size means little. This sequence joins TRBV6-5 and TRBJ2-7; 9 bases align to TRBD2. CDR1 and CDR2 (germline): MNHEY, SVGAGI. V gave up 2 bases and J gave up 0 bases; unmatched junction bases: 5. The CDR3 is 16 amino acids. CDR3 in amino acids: CASSYSGGFSSYEQYF. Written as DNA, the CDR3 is TGTGCCAGCAGTTACAGCGGGGGGTTCAGCTCCTACGAGCAGTACTTC.

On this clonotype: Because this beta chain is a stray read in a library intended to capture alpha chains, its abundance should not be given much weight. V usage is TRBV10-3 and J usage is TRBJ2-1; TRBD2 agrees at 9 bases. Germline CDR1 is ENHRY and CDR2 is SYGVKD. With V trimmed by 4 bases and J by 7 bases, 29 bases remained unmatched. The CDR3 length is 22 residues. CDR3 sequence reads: CAISGTTEMPSGTPLTVNEQFF. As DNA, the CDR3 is TGTGCCATCAGTGGGACAACGGAGATGCCTAGCGGGACTCCGCTCACCGTTAATGAGCAGTTCTTC.

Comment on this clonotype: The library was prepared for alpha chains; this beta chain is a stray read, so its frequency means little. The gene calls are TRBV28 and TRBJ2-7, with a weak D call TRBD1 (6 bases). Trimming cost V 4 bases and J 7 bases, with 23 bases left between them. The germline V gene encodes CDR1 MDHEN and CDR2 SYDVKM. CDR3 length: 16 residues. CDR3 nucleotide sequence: TGTGCCAGCAGTTCCGTCGGCAGGGGAACTTTGAAGGAGCAGTACTTC. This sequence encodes CASSSVGRGTLKEQYF.

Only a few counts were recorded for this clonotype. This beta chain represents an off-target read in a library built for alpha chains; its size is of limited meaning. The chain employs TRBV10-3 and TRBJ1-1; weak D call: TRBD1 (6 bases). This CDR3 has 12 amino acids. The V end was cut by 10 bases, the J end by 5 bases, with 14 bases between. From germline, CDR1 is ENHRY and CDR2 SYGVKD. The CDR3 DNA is TGTGCCAGCCACGGACAGAATACTGAAGCTTTCTTT. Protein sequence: CASHGQNTEAFF.

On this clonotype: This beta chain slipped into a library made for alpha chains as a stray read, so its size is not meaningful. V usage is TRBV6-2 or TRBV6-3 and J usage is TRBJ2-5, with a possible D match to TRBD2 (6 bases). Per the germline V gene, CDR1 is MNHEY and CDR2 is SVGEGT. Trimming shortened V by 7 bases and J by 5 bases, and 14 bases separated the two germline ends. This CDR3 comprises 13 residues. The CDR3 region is CASIHGGSETQYF. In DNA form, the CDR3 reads TGTGCCAGCATCCACGGGGGTTCGGAGACCCAGTACTTC.

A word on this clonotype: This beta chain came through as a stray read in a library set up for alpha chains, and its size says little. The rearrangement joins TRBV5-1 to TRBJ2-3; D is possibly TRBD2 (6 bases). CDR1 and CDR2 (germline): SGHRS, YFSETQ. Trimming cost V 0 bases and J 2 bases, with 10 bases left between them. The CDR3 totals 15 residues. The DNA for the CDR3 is TGCGCCAGCAGCTTGGATCCGGGAGTCACAGATACGCAGTATTTT. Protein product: CASSLDPGVTDTQYF.

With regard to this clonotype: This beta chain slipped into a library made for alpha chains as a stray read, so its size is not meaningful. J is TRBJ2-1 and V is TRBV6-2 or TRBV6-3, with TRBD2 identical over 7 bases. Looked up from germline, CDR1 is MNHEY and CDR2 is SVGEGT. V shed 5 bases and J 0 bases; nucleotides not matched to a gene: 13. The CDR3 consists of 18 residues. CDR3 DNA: TGTGCCAGCAGTACCCCTTCACTGACTAGCACCTCCTACAATGAGCAGTTCTTC. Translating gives CASSTPSLTSTSYNEQFF.

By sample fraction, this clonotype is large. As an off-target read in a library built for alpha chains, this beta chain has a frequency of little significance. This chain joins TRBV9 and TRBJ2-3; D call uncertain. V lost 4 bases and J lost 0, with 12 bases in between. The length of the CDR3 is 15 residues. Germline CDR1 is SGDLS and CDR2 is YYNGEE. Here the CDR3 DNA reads TGTGCCAGCAGCTCAACTGGCCGCAGCACAGATACGCAGTATTTT. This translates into CASSSTGRSTDTQYF.

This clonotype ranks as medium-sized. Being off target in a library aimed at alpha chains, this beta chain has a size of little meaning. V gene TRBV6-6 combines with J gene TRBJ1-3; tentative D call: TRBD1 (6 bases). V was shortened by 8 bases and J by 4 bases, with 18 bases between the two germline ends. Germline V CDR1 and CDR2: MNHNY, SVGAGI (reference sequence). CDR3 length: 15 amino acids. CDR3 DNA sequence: TGTGCCAGCGAATATGGGGGGGCGCGCGGAAACACCATATATTTT. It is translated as CASEYGGARGNTIYF.

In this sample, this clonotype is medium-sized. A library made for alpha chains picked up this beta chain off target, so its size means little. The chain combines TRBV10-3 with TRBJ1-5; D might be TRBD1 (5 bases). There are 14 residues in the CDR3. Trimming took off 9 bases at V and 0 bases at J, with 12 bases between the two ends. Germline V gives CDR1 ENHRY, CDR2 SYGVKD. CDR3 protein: CAIGTGDSNQPQHF. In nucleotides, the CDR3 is TGTGCCATTGGGACGGGCGATAGCAATCAGCCCCAGCATTTT.

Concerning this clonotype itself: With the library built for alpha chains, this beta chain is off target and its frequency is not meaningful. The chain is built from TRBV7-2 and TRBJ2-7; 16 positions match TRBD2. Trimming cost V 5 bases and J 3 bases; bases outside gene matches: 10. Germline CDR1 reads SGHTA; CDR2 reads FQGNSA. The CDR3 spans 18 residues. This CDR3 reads CASSHGTSGRAYSYEQYF. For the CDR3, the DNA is TGTGCCAGCAGCCACGGGACTAGCGGGAGGGCCTACAGCTACGAGCAGTACTTC.

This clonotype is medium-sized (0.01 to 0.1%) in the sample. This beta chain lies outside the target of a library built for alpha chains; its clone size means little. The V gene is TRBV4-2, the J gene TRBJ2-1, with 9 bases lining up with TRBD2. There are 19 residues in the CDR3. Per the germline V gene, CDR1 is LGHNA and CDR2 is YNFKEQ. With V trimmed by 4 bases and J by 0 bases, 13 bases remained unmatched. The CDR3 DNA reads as TGTGCCAGCAGCCCCCCGTTTGGGGGAGCGGGGGGCTCCTACAATGAGCAGTTCTTC. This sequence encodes CASSPPFGGAGGSYNEQFF.

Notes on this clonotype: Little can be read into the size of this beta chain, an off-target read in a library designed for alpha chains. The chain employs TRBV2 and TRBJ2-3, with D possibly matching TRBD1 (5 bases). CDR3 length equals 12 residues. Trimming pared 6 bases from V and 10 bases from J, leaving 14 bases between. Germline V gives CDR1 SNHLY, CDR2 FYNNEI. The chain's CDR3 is CASRPPGNAQYF. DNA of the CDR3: TGTGCCAGCAGACCCCCAGGGAATGCGCAGTATTTT.

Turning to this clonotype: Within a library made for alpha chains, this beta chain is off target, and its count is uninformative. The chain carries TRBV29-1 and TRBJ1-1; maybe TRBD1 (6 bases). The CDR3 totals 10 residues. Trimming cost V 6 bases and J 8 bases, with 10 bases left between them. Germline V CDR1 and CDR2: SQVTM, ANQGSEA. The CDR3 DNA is TGCAGCGTGTCCGACAGGGAAGCTTTCTTT. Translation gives CSVSDREAFF.

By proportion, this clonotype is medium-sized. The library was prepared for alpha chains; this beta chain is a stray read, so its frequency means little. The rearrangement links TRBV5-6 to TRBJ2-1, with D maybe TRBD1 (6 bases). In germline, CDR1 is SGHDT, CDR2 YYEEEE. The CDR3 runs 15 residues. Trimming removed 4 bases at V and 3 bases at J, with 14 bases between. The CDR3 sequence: CASSPGTTVYNEQFF. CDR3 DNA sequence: TGTGCCAGCAGCCCCGGGACAACGGTCTACAATGAGCAGTTCTTC. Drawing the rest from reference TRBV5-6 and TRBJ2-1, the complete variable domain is DAGVTQSPTHLIKTRGQQVTLRCSPKSGHDTVSWYQQALGQGPQFIFQYYEEEERQRGNFPDRFSGHQFPNYSSELNVNALLLGDSALYLCASSPGTTVYNEQFFGPGTRLTVL.

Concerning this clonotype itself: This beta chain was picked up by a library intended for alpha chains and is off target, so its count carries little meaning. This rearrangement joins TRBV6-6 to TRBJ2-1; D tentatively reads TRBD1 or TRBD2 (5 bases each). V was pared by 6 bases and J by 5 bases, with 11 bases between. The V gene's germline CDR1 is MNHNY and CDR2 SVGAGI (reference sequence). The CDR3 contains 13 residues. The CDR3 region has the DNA TGTGCCAGCAGCACCGGGACCCACAATGAGCAGTTCTTC. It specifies CASSTGTHNEQFF.

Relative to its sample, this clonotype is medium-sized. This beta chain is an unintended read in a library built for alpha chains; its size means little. CDR3: CARRARGTEAFF. The DNA of the CDR3 is TGTGCCAGAAGGGCCCGAGGAACTGAAGCTTTCTTT. The chain recombines TRBV21-1 with TRBJ1-1. TRBV21-1 represents a pseudogene. CDR3 length equals 12 residues.

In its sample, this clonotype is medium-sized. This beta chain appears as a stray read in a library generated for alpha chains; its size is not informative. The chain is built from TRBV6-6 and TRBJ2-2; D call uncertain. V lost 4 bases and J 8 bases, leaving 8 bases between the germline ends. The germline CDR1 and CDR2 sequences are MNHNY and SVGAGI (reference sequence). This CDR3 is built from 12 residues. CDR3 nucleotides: TGTGCCAGCAGTTTTCAGTTTGGGGAGCTGTTTTTT. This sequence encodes CASSFQFGELFF.

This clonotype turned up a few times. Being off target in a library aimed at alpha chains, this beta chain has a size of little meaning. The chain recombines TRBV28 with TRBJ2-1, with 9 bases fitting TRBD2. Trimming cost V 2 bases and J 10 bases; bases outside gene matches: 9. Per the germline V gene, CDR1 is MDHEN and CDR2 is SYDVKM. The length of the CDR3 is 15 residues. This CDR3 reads CASSLGWIAGAEQFF. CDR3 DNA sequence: TGTGCCAGCAGTTTAGGGTGGATAGCGGGGGCCGAGCAGTTCTTC.

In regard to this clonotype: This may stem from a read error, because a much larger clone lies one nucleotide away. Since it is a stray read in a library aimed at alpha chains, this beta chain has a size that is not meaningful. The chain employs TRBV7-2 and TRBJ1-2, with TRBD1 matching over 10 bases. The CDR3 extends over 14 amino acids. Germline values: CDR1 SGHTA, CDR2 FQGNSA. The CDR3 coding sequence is TGTGCCAGCAGCTTCTCGACAGGGGGCTATGGCTACATCTTC. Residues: CASSFSTGGYGYIF.

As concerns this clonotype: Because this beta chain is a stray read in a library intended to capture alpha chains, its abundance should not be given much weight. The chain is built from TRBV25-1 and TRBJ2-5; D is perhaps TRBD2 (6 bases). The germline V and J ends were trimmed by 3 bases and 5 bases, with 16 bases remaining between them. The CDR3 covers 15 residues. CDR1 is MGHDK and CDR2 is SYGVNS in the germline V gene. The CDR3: CASSDSGTLAETQYF. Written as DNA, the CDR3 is TGTGCCAGCAGTGATTCGGGGACTCTGGCGGAGACCCAGTACTTC.